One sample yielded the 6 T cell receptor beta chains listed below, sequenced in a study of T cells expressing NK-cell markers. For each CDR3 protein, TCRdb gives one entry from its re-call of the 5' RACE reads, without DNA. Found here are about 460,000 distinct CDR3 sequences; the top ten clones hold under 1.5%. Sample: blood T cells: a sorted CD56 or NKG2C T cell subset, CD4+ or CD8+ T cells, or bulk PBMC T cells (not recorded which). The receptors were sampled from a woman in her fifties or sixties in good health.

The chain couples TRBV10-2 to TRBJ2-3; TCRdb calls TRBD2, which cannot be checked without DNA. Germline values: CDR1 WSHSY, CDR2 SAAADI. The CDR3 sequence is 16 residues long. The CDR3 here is CASSELWEGHSDTQYF.

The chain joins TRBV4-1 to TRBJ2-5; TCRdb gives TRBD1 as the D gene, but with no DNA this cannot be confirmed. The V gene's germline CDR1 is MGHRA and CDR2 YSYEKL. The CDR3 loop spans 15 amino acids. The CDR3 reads CASSQGTGQKETQYF.

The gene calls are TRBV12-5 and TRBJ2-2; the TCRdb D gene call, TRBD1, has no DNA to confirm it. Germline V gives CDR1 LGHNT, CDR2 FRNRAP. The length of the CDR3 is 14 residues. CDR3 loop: CASGSTGGRRELFF.

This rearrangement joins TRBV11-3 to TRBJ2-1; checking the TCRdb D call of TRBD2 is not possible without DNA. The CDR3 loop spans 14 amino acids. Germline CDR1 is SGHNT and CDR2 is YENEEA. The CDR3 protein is CASSLEWESDEQFF.

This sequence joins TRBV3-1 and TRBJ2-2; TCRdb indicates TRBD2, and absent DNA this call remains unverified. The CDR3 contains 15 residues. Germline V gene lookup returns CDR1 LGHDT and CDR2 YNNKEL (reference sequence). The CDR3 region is CASSPPSGRTGELFF.

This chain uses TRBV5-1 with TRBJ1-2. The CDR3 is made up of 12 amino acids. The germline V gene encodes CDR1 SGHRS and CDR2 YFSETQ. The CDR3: CASRAENYGYTF.